One T cell receptor (beta chain) is described in this entry. In this sample, this clonotype turned up a few times. Its antigen remains unidentified. There are no base qualities to consult, and no much larger clone falls within one base. The germline V gene sets CDR1 to MGHRA and CDR2 to YSYEKL. The CDR3 sequence holds 14 residues, the cysteine and phenylalanine included. Only CDR3 DNA remains: 42 bases, in frame from the first base. V is cut by 4 bases and J by 6 bases, and the space between the germline ends is 12 bases. TCR beta CDR3 regions were amplified from RNA transcripts. For the first round of RT-PCR on the TCR CDR3, the HTBI primer set was used together with the Qiagen OneStep RT-PCR kit. Libraries were constructed in a second round of multiplex PCR, after which size selection and purification were performed. Paired-end sequencing of the libraries was performed with 100 bp reads on an Illumina HiSeq2000. In the source study's methods: SOAPnuke was used to process the raw data, with reads discarded if the reads contained adapters or uncalled bases, had a mean Phred below 15, or lacked an exact constant-primer or identifier match. COPE v1.2.5 was used to merge high-quality paired reads, and clonotypes were defined as unique nucleotide sequences. Clonotypes were aligned to IMGT TRBV, TRBD and TRBJ reference segments using MiTCR v1.1. The analysis was restricted to V-J combinations with a frequency above 0.0001, which together covered 99.2% of the repertoires. The TCS score was defined as the ratio of F50 (clonal expansion) to E x V (chaos), calculated using BLOSUM62-based TCRdist between CDR3 peptides within each V-J. Welch's t-statistics and random forest reduced some 510 V-J features to 13, which were used in a naive Bayes classifier (R e1071). TCRdb took the public reads, trimmed them with fastp at Q25, ran MiXCR for clone calling and kept in-frame beta chains. Each entry merges the rows of one CDR3 protein and shows their most common DNA and genes. None of the V and J calls come from the authors' own analysis; TCRdb made them. Recorded for this sample are hundreds of thousands of distinct CDR3 sequences; roughly 16% of them occurred a single time. The ten most abundant clones make up around 3.5% of the sample.

This sample is part of a study of T cells in Graves' hyperthyroidism and ophthalmopathy (dated by TCRdb to the late 2010s). General notes on the study: Peripheral blood samples were taken at the time of initial diagnosis, prior to any treatment. A discovery cohort of about a hundred patients, 43 with Graves' ophthalmopathy and 55 to 60 with stable Graves' hyperthyroidism, was used to find distinguishing TCR V-J signatures. Prospective prediction of ophthalmopathy was tested in an independent validation cohort consisting of 18 to 20 hyperthyroidism patients and around 16 patients who later progressed to ophthalmopathy. The 100 discovery patients were divided at random into training and test sets in a 7:3 ratio. The study also compared thyroid tissue and blood T-cell repertoires from 5 to 7 Graves' hyperthyroidism patients. After sampling, hyperthyroidism patients received methimazole starting at 30 mg daily, and ophthalmopathy patients received high-dose intravenous methylprednisolone. The paper reports TCR Vbeta CDR3 sequencing of over 120 peripheral blood samples: fewer than 50 ophthalmopathy, over 70 hyperthyroidism and approximately 17 progressor patients. Findings and caveats that apply to the study as a whole: Sample size was not statistically predetermined, and blinding of investigators to group allocation was not performed. In validation, the model predicted progression to ophthalmopathy with over 60% sensitivity and around 72% specificity, a median of about six months before onset. Blood samples also contained most of the expanded thyroid clonotypes (frequency above 0.001), which suggests that blood repertoires may reflect thyroid immune responses. A 13 V-J signature model separated ophthalmopathy from stable hyperthyroidism, with just over 85% sensitivity and roughly 81% specificity in cross-validation and 80%/75% in testing.

Moderately to severely active disease, a Clinical Activity Score of at least 3, a NOSPECS grade of at least 4, and a duration under 3 months were present in ophthalmopathy patients. Exclusion was applied to patients with uncontrolled infections, other autoimmune diseases, pregnancy or lactation. Diagnoses were established on the basis of clinical symptoms, serum thyroxine and TRAb, thyroid ultrasound, and orbital computed tomography. PBMCs were separated from around 9.1 ml of fresh peripheral blood using Ficoll-Paque density gradient centrifugation. Total RNA was extracted with Trizol reagent, and quality was checked on an Agilent 2100 Bioanalyzer.

This TCR was recovered from a woman between 40 and 50 years old with Graves' ophthalmopathy. The source material was blood. Here the chain combines TRBV4-1 and TRBJ2-2; possibly the D gene is TRBD2, per 6 matching bases. The CDR3 amino acid sequence is: CASSPRGWSGELFF. The DNA is TGCGCCAGCAGCCCTCGGGGGTGGTCCGGGGAGCTGTTTTTT.